This T cell receptor (beta chain) was recorded in a study of T cells in Graves' hyperthyroidism and ophthalmopathy. Study background: Blood was drawn when the patient was first diagnosed and still untreated. The study, taken as a whole, reports: The model forecast ophthalmopathy, anticipating it by a median roughly 6.3 months before onset.

The CDR3 has 15 amino acids. Germline V gene sequence: CDR1 SGDLS, CDR2 YYNGEE. Template material for amplifying TCR beta CDR3 regions consisted of RNA transcripts. First-round RT-PCR with HTBI primers amplified the TCR CDR3 region. MiXCR was run by TCRdb on the multiplex PCR reads, yielding one entry per CDR3 protein. The sample shows around 400,000 distinct CDR3 sequences, about 15% of them seen only once. PBMCs were sourced from more than 9 ml fresh peripheral blood. This clonotype was counted only a few times. Its antigen is currently unknown. Mismatch with germline at one junction end may stem from a read error.

Material: blood. This chain uses TRBV9 with TRBJ2-7, with 9 bases that match TRBD2. The TCR originated in a woman aged 55-70 years with Graves' ophthalmopathy. The CDR3 loop is CANSVGTSIIGEQYF. The CDR3 DNA follows: TGTGCCAACAGCGTAGGGACTAGCATCATCGGCGAGCAGTACTTC.